This T cell receptor beta chain was captured in a study of T cells expressing NK-cell markers (dated by TCRdb to about 2020). For the wider study: About 8 donors provided sorted CD3+CD56+NKG2C+, CD3+CD56+NKG2C- and CD3+CD56-NKG2C+ T-cell subsets, whose TCR beta-chain repertoires were profiled. Among the eight sequenced donors, only one was HCMV-seronegative, while the other seven were HCMV-seropositive. The eight sequenced donors were randomly selected healthy volunteers, three men and five women. Illumina HiSeq 2000/2500, MiSeq or NextSeq was used to sequence libraries as 2 x 150 bp reads. Study-level results and caveats: Those dominant clonotypes were again the most abundant among CD3+CD56-NKG2C+ cells in four donors, at about 28.3-65%. Whether the expanded NKG2C-expressing T cell clones were specific for HCMV antigens was left unclear. For five or six donors, the dominant CD3+CD56+NKG2C+ clonotypes were among the top 10 CD8+ clonotypes and accounted for about 1.0-7.5% of CD8+ T cells.

Instrument used: Illumina HiSeq 2000. TCR beta cDNA libraries were prepared using 5'RACE template switching, which introduced a universal primer site and unique molecular identifiers. Priming for cDNA synthesis came from the TCR beta constant segment, and two successive PCR amplification steps followed. In the source study's methods: MIGEC was used to demultiplex reads and group the reads by UMI, and MiTCR was used to assemble and quantify clonotypes. Only TCR cDNA sequences supported by at least two reads were kept to exclude erroneous sequences. The tcR package was used for downstream repertoire analysis, and clonotypes were matched between fractions using CDR3 nucleotide sequence together with V segment. VDJmatch was used to annotate antigen specificity against VDJdb, with one amino acid substitution in CDR3 permitted. With the reads reprocessed by TCRdb, a single entry stands for each CDR3 protein sequence and no DNA is reported. These V and J calls rely on TCRdb rather than the paper's analysis. This sample's table contains 300,000 to 500,000 distinct CDR3 sequences. About 10% of the sample is held by the ten biggest clonotypes.

The CDR3 contains 13 residues, cysteine and phenylalanine counted. This entry has no DNA. The germline V gene (reference sequence) yields MNHEY for CDR1 and SMNVEV for CDR2. With respect to this clonotype: There is no known antigen for this receptor.

To determine HCMV serostatus, a commercial ELISA kit was used to detect HCMV-specific IgG in serum. Ficoll density gradient centrifugation was used to isolate peripheral blood mononuclear cells from blood. What was sequenced was blood T cells: a sorted CD56 or NKG2C T cell subset, CD4+ or CD8+ T cells, or bulk PBMC T cells (not recorded which). The clonotype was recovered from a woman aged 50 to 60 in good health. Donor details come from another sample of the same person, matched by shared clones. The receptor chain draws on TRBV27 and TRBJ2-6; TCRdb's D call, TRBD2, is unchecked because there is no DNA. This receptor has the CDR3 CASSSGLAGSLTF.